Presented here are 13 T cell receptor beta chains from one specimen sequenced in a study of shared clonotypes between healthy human individuals. Profiling relied on immunoSEQ multiplex PCR, and the TCRdb table lists in-frame clones only, not all of them. The sample includes about 87,000 clones, approximately 44% of them seen just once. Sequencing was done on a sample of PBMCs. These receptors originate from a woman between 35 and 50 years old in good health. Some clones in this sample may be carry-over from other donors' samples.

V usage is TRBV6-9 and J usage is TRBJ2-7; D is ambiguous. CDR1 is MNHGY, CDR2 SVAAGI, per germline. The V end was cut by 3 bases, the J end by 2 bases, with 11 bases between. The CDR3 loop spans 14 amino acids. CDR3 protein: CASSYGGKTYEQYF. The CDR3 DNA sequence: TGTGCCAGCAGTTACGGTGGCAAAACCTACGAGCAGTACTTC.

J is TRBJ2-3 and V is TRBV28; D possibly corresponds to TRBD2 (6 bases). The CDR3 is made up of 14 amino acids. V lost 9 bases and J 7 bases, leaving 20 bases between the germline ends. Germline CDR1 MDHEN, CDR2 SYDVKM. The CDR3 coding sequence is TGTGCCAGAGCTCCCGGGACTTATAACTATACGCAGTATTTT. It yields the protein CARAPGTYNYTQYF.

The V gene is TRBV15, the J gene TRBJ1-5; no clear D gene. V was clipped by 0 bases and J by 0 bases, with 9 bases between them. Germline lookup yields CDR1 LNHNV and CDR2 YYDKDF (reference sequence). The CDR3 sequence is 16 residues long. DNA for the CDR3: TGTGCCACCAGCAGAGATCAGACTTATAGCAATCAGCCCCAGCATTTT. Residues: CATSRDQTYSNQPQHF.

This clone was observed a handful of times. V is TRBV30 and J is TRBJ2-7; D is unresolved. Trimming took 6 bases from V and 0 from J, leaving 9 bases between them. The CDR3 has 12 amino acids. In germline, CDR1 is GTSNPN, CDR2 SVGIG (reference sequence). The CDR3 bases are TGTGCCTGCACGACTTTCTCCTACGAGCAGTACTTC. Encoded protein: CACTTFSYEQYF.

This sequence joins TRBV5-1 and TRBJ1-1; D not resolved. From germline, CDR1 is SGHRS and CDR2 YFSETQ. Trimming left V 2 bases short and J 1 base short, with 6 bases between. The CDR3 covers 13 residues. The CDR3 is CASSFDPNTEAFF. In DNA form, the CDR3 reads TGCGCCAGCAGCTTCGACCCGAACACTGAAGCTTTCTTT.

This clone has a handful of counts. The chain has TRBV30 and TRBJ2-1; 10 nucleotides agree with TRBD2. V dropped 4 bases and J dropped 9; count of bases not matched to a gene: 9. This CDR3 region has 14 residues. Germline lookup yields CDR1 GTSNPN and CDR2 SVGIG (reference sequence). CDR3 in DNA: TGTGCCTGGAAGGCTAGCGGGAGAGGTGGTGAGCAGTTCTTC. Protein: CAWKASGRGGEQFF.

The rearrangement links TRBV28 to TRBJ2-5, with a tentative D call TRBD1 (5 bases). V was cut by 9 bases and J by 3 bases, with 17 bases left in between. Germline loops: CDR1 MDHEN, CDR2 SYDVKM. This CDR3 has 14 amino acids. The CDR3 DNA sequence: TGTGCCAGTTCAGGGTTATTTACGAAAGAGACCCAGTACTTC. This codes for CASSGLFTKETQYF.

This rearrangement joins TRBV28 to TRBJ2-5; 10 bases align to TRBD2. The assigned J gene may be wrong: the sequence end matches TRBJ2-7 better. CDR1 is MDHEN, CDR2 SYDVKM, per germline. CDR3 length: 15 residues. In DNA, the CDR3 is TGTGCCAGCAGTCCTTCCGGGACTAGCGTCTACGAGCAGTACTTC. It codes for CASSPSGTSVYEQYF.

A few counts support this clone. This chain links TRBV6-6 with TRBJ1-4; 7 nucleotides match TRBD1. The CDR3 has 14 residues. Trimming at V came to 5 bases and at J to 9 bases, leaving 9 bases not matched to a gene. Germline assignment: CDR1 MNHNY and CDR2 SVGAGI (reference sequence). The CDR3 reads CASSPDGQDKKLFF. In nucleotides, the CDR3 is TGTGCCAGCAGTCCTGATGGACAGGATAAAAAACTGTTTTTT.

This clone was picked up one time. V and J are TRBV9 and TRBJ2-2, with D tentatively TRBD2 (5 bases). The ends were cut back, 0 bases at V and 6 bases at J, with 12 bases in the middle. This CDR3 spans 15 amino acids. CDR1 and CDR2 from the germline V gene are SGDLS and YYNGEE. Here the CDR3 DNA reads TGTGCCAGCAGCGTAGAACGGGGAATCTCCGGGGAGCTGTTTTTT. It encodes CASSVERGISGELFF. The full variable domain, completed using reference TRBV9 and TRBJ2-2, is DSGVTQTPKHLITATGQRVTLRCSPRSGDLSVYWYQQSLDQGLQFLIQYYNGEERAKGNILERFSAQQFPDLHSELNLSSLELGDSALYFCASSVERGISGELFFGEGSRLTVL.

This clone was observed at least ten times. A junction boundary mismatches the germline segment, possibly from a read error. The chain is built from TRBV7-8 and TRBJ2-2; D not certain. The CDR3 totals 15 residues. Germline loops: CDR1 SGHVS, CDR2 FQNEAQ. DNA of the CDR3: TGTGCCAGCAGCTTAAGCGCCGCAAACAGCGGGGAGCTGTTTTTT. As protein: CASSLSAANSGELFF.

The chain carries TRBV7-2 and TRBJ2-1; D uncertain. Trimming pared 2 bases from V and 9 bases from J, leaving 8 bases between. Germline CDR1 SGHTA, CDR2 FQGNSA. The CDR3 is 12 residues long. The CDR3 DNA follows: TGTGCCAGCAGCTTATTTGGCGGTGAGCAGTTCTTC. This encodes CASSLFGGEQFF. The entire variable domain, with the rest obtained from reference TRBV7-2 and TRBJ2-1, is as follows: GAGVSQSPSNKVTEKGKDVELRCDPISGHTALYWYRQSLGQGLEFLIYFQGNSAPDKSGLPSDRFSAERTGGSVSTLTIQRTQQEDSAVYLCASSLFGGEQFFGPGTRLTVL.

In the case of this clone: The final CDR3 position lacks the conserved phenylalanine or tryptophan, pointing to a likely read error. The rearrangement uses TRBV2 and TRBJ2-7; no clear D. The germline CDR1 and CDR2 sequences are SNHLY and FYNNEI. CDR3 length: 11 residues. Trimming shortened V by 3 bases and J by 6 bases, and 6 bases separated the two germline ends. The CDR3 is CASSDSGEQYL. The CDR3 DNA reads TGTGCCAGCAGTGACTCCGGCGAGCAGTACCTC.